The 16 T cell receptor beta chains presented below share a single source sample, sequenced in a study of cytomegalovirus exposure and HLA in healthy donors. The PCR made use of 60 Vbeta and 13 Jbeta primers. Sequenced by immunoSEQ multiplex PCR; TCRdb stores in-frame clones only, minus some. There are fewer than 250,000 clones in the sample; about four fifths occur only once, and more than 1.5% lies in the top ten. The sequenced sample was PBMCs. These receptors originate from a woman between 50 and 59 years old in good health and CMV-seronegative.

This rearrangement joins TRBV5-1 to TRBJ2-3; 7 nucleotides agree with TRBD2. The CDR3 runs 13 residues. The germline gives CDR1 SGHRS, CDR2 YFSETQ. The V and J ends lost 3 bases and 3 bases, in that order; junction bases with no gene match: 1. CDR3 protein: CASSSGGTDTQYF. DNA for the CDR3: TGCGCCAGCAGCTCGGGGGGAACAGATACGCAGTATTTT. Full variable domain (remainder filled in from reference TRBV5-1 and TRBJ2-3): KAGVTQTPRYLIKTRGQQVTLSCSPISGHRSVSWYQQTPGQGLQFLFEYFSETQRNKGNFPGRFSGRQFSNSRSEMNVSTLELGDSALYLCASSSGGTDTQYFGPGTRLTVL.

This sequence joins TRBV7-3 and TRBJ1-1; the match to TRBD1 covers 8 bases. The CDR3 consists of 13 residues. The V gene's germline CDR1 is SGHTA and CDR2 FQGTGA. Trimming removed 5 bases from V and 9 bases from J; junction bases left unmatched: 8. The DNA for the CDR3 is TGTGCCAGCAGCGTACTACAGGGGGACAAAGCTTTCTTT. Translation gives CASSVLQGDKAFF.

The chain links TRBV5-6 to TRBJ1-1; the match to TRBD1 covers 8 bases. The CDR3 spans 18 residues. Germline lookup yields CDR1 SGHDT and CDR2 YYEEEE. The V segment lost 3 bases and the J segment 6 bases; nucleotides outside the gene matches: 19. CDR3 in DNA: TGTGCCAGCAGCTATTACATGACAGGGGTTAACGGTATGGCTGAAGCTTTCTTT. This translates into CASSYYMTGVNGMAEAFF.

The chain employs TRBV5-1 and TRBJ2-1; the match to TRBD2 covers 13 bases. V lost 5 bases and J lost 8; bases outside the gene matches: 7. This CDR3 is built from 15 residues. CDR1 is SGHRS, CDR2 YFSETQ, per germline. In nucleotides, the CDR3 is TGCGCCAGCAGTCGGACTAGCGGGAGTATCGATGAGCAGTTCTTC. Protein: CASSRTSGSIDEQFF. The complete variable domain, with remaining parts taken from reference TRBV5-1 and TRBJ2-1, reads KAGVTQTPRYLIKTRGQQVTLSCSPISGHRSVSWYQQTPGQGLQFLFEYFSETQRNKGNFPGRFSGRQFSNSRSEMNVSTLELGDSALYLCASSRTSGSIDEQFFGPGTRLTVL.

V is TRBV6-5 and J is TRBJ2-5, with D uncertain. In germline, CDR1 is MNHEY, CDR2 SVGAGI. CDR3 size: 15 residues. V lost 0 bases and J lost 1, with 9 bases in between. This CDR3 is CASSYSRTTQETQYF. In nucleotides, the CDR3 is TGTGCCAGCAGTTACTCGCGCACTACCCAAGAGACCCAGTACTTC.

V gene TRBV2 combines with J gene TRBJ1-4; 7 nucleotides match TRBD1. Trimming removed 4 bases from V and 3 bases from J; junction bases left unmatched: 2. The CDR3 extends over 14 amino acids. From germline, CDR1 is SNHLY and CDR2 FYNNEI. CDR3 sequence: CASSGDRPNEKLFF. CDR3 DNA: TGTGCCAGCAGTGGGGACAGACCTAATGAAAAACTGTTTTTT.

This rearrangement joins TRBV27 to TRBJ2-1, with D tentatively TRBD1 (5 bases). The CDR3 sequence is 15 residues long. V lost 5 bases and J 0 bases, leaving 11 bases between the germline ends. The germline V gene encodes CDR1 MNHEY and CDR2 SMNVEV (reference sequence). The DNA of the CDR3 is TGTGCCAGCAGTCGGACACGAACCTCCTACAATGAGCAGTTCTTC. Translated, it gives CASSRTRTSYNEQFF.

This clone was detected only a few times. This sequence joins TRBV4-3 and TRBJ1-1; possibly TRBD1 for D (6 bases). The CDR3 is 13 residues long. Germline lookup yields CDR1 LGHNA and CDR2 YSLEER. Trimming removed 6 bases from V and 2 bases from J, with 10 bases in between. CDR3 residues: CASRRGGNTEAFF. The CDR3, as DNA: TGCGCCAGCAGACGGGGGGGCAACACTGAAGCTTTCTTT.

The chain links TRBV5-1 to TRBJ2-3; maybe TRBD2 (6 bases). Trimming stripped 4 bases from V and 2 bases from J, with 11 bases between. The CDR3 consists of 14 residues. CDR1 is SGHRS, CDR2 YFSETQ, per germline. The CDR3 here is CASSPGLVTDTQYF. The CDR3 nucleotides read TGCGCCAGCAGCCCGGGACTTGTCACAGATACGCAGTATTTT. The full variable domain, with the rest looked up from reference TRBV5-1 and TRBJ2-3, is KAGVTQTPRYLIKTRGQQVTLSCSPISGHRSVSWYQQTPGQGLQFLFEYFSETQRNKGNFPGRFSGRQFSNSRSEMNVSTLELGDSALYLCASSPGLVTDTQYFGPGTRLTVL.

This chain links TRBV7-9 with TRBJ2-1, with 14 bases lining up with TRBD2. The germline V gene encodes CDR1 SEHNR and CDR2 FQNEAQ (reference sequence). The ends lost 3 bases at V and 10 bases at J; junction bases unmatched: 2. The CDR3 covers 14 residues. The CDR3 DNA reads as TGTGCCAGCAGCTTCCGACTAGCGGGAGGGGAGCAGTTCTTC. The encoded protein is CASSFRLAGGEQFF.

The rearrangement uses TRBV19 and TRBJ1-5; D uncertain. Looked up from germline, CDR1 is LNHDA and CDR2 is SQIVND (reference sequence). The V end lost 6 bases, the J end lost 3 bases, and 12 bases lay between the germline ends. CDR3 size: 14 residues. The CDR3 DNA sequence: TGTGCCAGTAGCCCCCTAGGAAACAATCAGCCCCAGCATTTT. This translates into CASSPLGNNQPQHF.

The gene calls are TRBV7-6 and TRBJ2-7; D is uncertain. The CDR3 runs 15 residues. Germline CDR1 SGHVS, CDR2 FNYEAQ. Deletions cut 2 bases from V and 0 bases from J, with 11 bases between. Here the CDR3 reads CASSLTLLSSYEQYF. Here the CDR3 DNA reads TGTGCCAGCAGCTTAACCCTCTTGAGCTCCTACGAGCAGTACTTC.

J is TRBJ1-5 and V is TRBV7-9, with 7 bases identical to TRBD1. The germline CDR1 and CDR2 sequences are SEHNR and FQNEAQ (reference sequence). The CDR3 length is 15 residues. V trimming: 3 bases; J trimming: 2 bases; junction bases outside the gene matches: 4. This chain's CDR3 is CASSFGQAGNQPQHF. The CDR3 bases are TGTGCCAGCAGCTTCGGACAGGCGGGCAATCAGCCCCAGCATTTT.

This chain uses TRBV19 with TRBJ2-1; D not resolved. In germline, CDR1 is LNHDA, CDR2 SQIVND (reference sequence). The CDR3 loop spans 13 amino acids. The V end lost 6 bases, the J end lost 9 bases, and 15 bases lay between the germline ends. The CDR3: CASSQTKPTEQFF. The CDR3, as DNA: TGTGCCAGTAGCCAGACAAAACCGACTGAGCAGTTCTTC.

The chain is built from TRBV6-1 and TRBJ2-7; tentative D call: TRBD1 (6 bases). The CDR3 has 12 amino acids. Trimming shortened V by 10 bases and J by 6 bases, and 16 bases separated the two germline ends. Germline lookup yields CDR1 MNHNS and CDR2 SASEGT. The CDR3 loop reads CATTQGGGEQYF. Here the CDR3 DNA reads TGTGCCACCACCCAAGGGGGTGGCGAGCAGTACTTC.

CDR3 coding DNA: TGTGCCAGCTCACCACTCCCGGGACAGGGAGCTCCGTTCTTC. This sequence encodes CASSPLPGQGAPFF. The chain carries TRBV18 and TRBJ2-1; 9 bases agree with TRBD1. The CDR3 covers 14 residues. Trimming cost V 1 base and J 15 bases; bases outside gene matches: 10. Germline values: CDR1 KGHSH, CDR2 LQKENI.